This T cell receptor beta chain was identified during a study of Ad26.COV2.S vaccination and SARS-CoV-2 variants. Clones were sequenced by immunoSEQ multiplex PCR, and TCRdb holds only the in-frame ones, with some missing. The sample lists more than 120,000 clones, around 86% seen once, with approximately 5% in the top ten. This clone has only a few counts. Its cognate antigen is unknown. This CDR3 is also generated by other DNA sequences in the sample. Whole-study results and caveats: Vaccine and placebo recipients had similar non-spike TCR breadth. Reports say spike-specific CD8+ and CD4+ T cell responses covered substantial breadth after vaccination. Vaccine recipients had higher spike-specific TCR breadth than placebo recipients.

With 1 base removed from V and 4 bases from J, the gap between germline ends came to 1 base. Germline assignment: CDR1 SEHNR and CDR2 FQNEAQ (reference sequence). The CDR3 contains 11 residues. The chain employs TRBV7-9 and TRBJ1-1; D is ambiguous. This clonotype originated in a human donor who had recovered from COVID-19. The sample was peripheral blood, taken after recovery from COVID-19. The CDR3 region is CASSLGTEAFF. CDR3 DNA sequence: TGTGCCAGCAGCTTAGGCACTGAAGCTTTCTTT.